Below, 17 T cell receptor beta chains from the same sample are listed, as sequenced in a study of T cells in Graves' hyperthyroidism and ophthalmopathy. The source material, RNA transcripts, was used to amplify TCR beta CDR3 regions. HTBI primers drove first-round RT-PCR of the TCR CDR3. TCRdb passed the multiplex PCR reads through MiXCR, listing each CDR3 protein once. In the table there are approximately 380,000 distinct CDR3 sequences, 11% to 15% of which are singletons. Sequencing used blood. All receptors come from a man aged 45 to 65 with Graves' ophthalmopathy.

Only a few counts were recorded for this clonotype. The CDR3 loop reads CASSPKGYNEQFF. The CDR3 DNA is TGTGCCAGCTCACCAAAGGGGTACAATGAGCAGTTCTTC. V is TRBV18 and J is TRBJ2-1, with D perhaps matching TRBD1 (5 bases). The CDR3 spans 13 residues. V was shortened by 2 bases and J by 4 bases, with 6 bases between the two germline ends. Germline CDR1 reads KGHSH; CDR2 reads LQKENI.

The CDR3 protein is CASNEGTGANVLTF. Here the CDR3 DNA reads TGTGCCAGTAATGAGGGTACTGGGGCCAACGTCCTGACTTTC. V is TRBV19 and J is TRBJ2-6, with D maybe TRBD2 (5 bases). V lost 7 bases, J lost 2 bases, and 9 bases lay in between. The CDR3 consists of 14 residues. Germline lookup yields CDR1 LNHDA and CDR2 SQIVND (reference sequence).

Notes on this clonotype: This may be a read error, as it is one base from a much larger clone. The chain couples TRBV20-1 to TRBJ2-5; TRBD1 matches 8 bases. The CDR3 extends over 11 amino acids. CDR1 and CDR2 (germline): DFQATT, SNEGSKA (reference sequence). CDR3 region: CSADRGEAQYF. The CDR3 bases are TGCAGTGCAGACAGGGGAGAGGCCCAGTACTTC.

Note on this clonotype: Since a much larger clone is just one base distant, this may be a read error. The conserved closing phenylalanine or tryptophan is absent in this CDR3, likely reflecting a read error. The rearrangement links TRBV28 to TRBJ2-7; D remains ambiguous. V gave up 4 bases and J gave up 2 bases, with 12 bases separating them. Germline CDR1 MDHEN, CDR2 SYDVKM. The CDR3 sequence is 14 residues long. This CDR3 is CASSYYKFTYEQYL. In DNA form, the CDR3 reads TGTGCCAGCAGTTATTATAAGTTTACCTACGAGCAGTACCTC.

The chain recombines TRBV20-1 with TRBJ1-5, with D possibly matching TRBD1 (5 bases). Germline CDR1 and CDR2: DFQATT and SNEGSKA (reference sequence). The V and J ends lost 1 base and 6 bases respectively, with 13 bases between them. The length of the CDR3 is 14 residues. The CDR3 nucleotides read TGCAGTGCTAGAGGGCTGGGGGGTATTCAGCCCCAGCATTTT. Its protein is CSARGLGGIQPQHF.

This clonotype was found a few times. The genes are TRBV7-8 and TRBJ2-2, with TRBD2 matching 7 bases. Germline V lookup: CDR1 SGHVS, CDR2 FQNEAQ. The CDR3 spans 14 residues. V lost 8 bases to trimming and J lost 5 bases; unmatched junction nucleotides: 8. CDR3 loop: CASRPRSGTGELFF. DNA of the CDR3: TGTGCCAGCCGACCCCGTAGCGGGACCGGGGAGCTGTTTTTT.

The CDR3 coding sequence is TGTGCCAGCAGCTTAGCGCAAACAGGGGGGAACACTGAAGCTTTCTTT. It codes for CASSLAQTGGNTEAFF. The chain recombines TRBV7-9 with TRBJ1-1; 8 bases align to TRBD1. CDR3 length: 16 amino acids. The germline gives CDR1 SEHNR, CDR2 FQNEAQ (reference sequence). J gave up 1 base and V 0 bases, and 4 bases lay outside the gene matches.

This clonotype was seen only a few times. CDR3 protein: CASSKRPGGDTIYF. CDR3 nucleotides: TGTGCCAGCAGCAAAAGACCCGGAGGGGACACCATATATTTT. This chain uses TRBV7-9 with TRBJ1-3, with a possible D match to TRBD1 (5 bases). Trimming removed 5 bases at V and 8 bases at J, with 16 bases between. Germline assignment: CDR1 SEHNR and CDR2 FQNEAQ (reference sequence). The CDR3 totals 14 residues. The full variable domain, completed using reference TRBV7-9 and TRBJ1-3, is DTGVSQNPRHKITKRGQNVTFRCDPISEHNRLYWYRQTLGQGPEFLTYFQNEAQLEKSRLLSDRFSAERPKGSFSTLEIQRTEQGDSAMYLCASSKRPGGDTIYFGEGSWLTVV.

This clonotype occurred many times. This chain links TRBV20-1 with TRBJ2-7; 9 bases map to TRBD2. This CDR3 contains 13 residues. The V and J ends lost 1 base and 2 bases, in that order; junction bases with no gene match: 0. Germline-derived CDR1 and CDR2 are DFQATT and SNEGSKA (reference sequence). CDR3 in DNA: TGCAGTGCTAGAGGACTAGCGGCCTACGAGCAGTACTTC. This codes for CSARGLAAYEQYF.

This clonotype came up once. This may arise from a read error, as a much more abundant clone is one base away. The genes are TRBV5-1 and TRBJ2-2; D is perhaps TRBD2 (5 bases). Looked up from germline, CDR1 is SGHRS and CDR2 is YFSETQ. This CDR3 comprises 15 residues. This chain's CDR3 is CASSLISTNTGELSF. CDR3 DNA sequence: TGCGCCAGCAGCTTGATTAGTACGAACACCGGGGAGCTGTCTTTT.

This clonotype was counted many times. This chain uses TRBV29-1 with TRBJ2-6; maybe TRBD2 (5 bases). From germline, CDR1 is SQVTM and CDR2 ANQGSEA. The CDR3 has 13 amino acids. Trimming cost V 5 bases and J 2 bases, with 7 bases left between them. CDR3 region: CSVSGTGANVLTF. The CDR3 DNA reads as TGCAGCGTTTCGGGGACTGGGGCCAACGTCCTGACTTTC.

This clonotype was detected many times. The V gene is TRBV7-8, the J gene TRBJ2-1; 11 bases are a match to TRBD2. Trimming cost V 1 base and J 2 bases; bases outside gene matches: 7. The CDR3 spans 18 residues. Germline V gives CDR1 SGHVS, CDR2 FQNEAQ. The CDR3, as DNA: TGTGCCAGCAGCTTAGTAGTTCCTAGCGGGGGGCCCTACAATGAGCAGTTCTTC. It specifies CASSLVVPSGGPYNEQFF.

This clonotype has a count of ten or more. V usage is TRBV20-1 and J usage is TRBJ2-7, with 8 bases aligning to TRBD1. Germline CDR1 reads DFQATT; CDR2 reads SNEGSKA (reference sequence). V lost 6 bases and J lost 0; bases outside the gene matches: 10. The length of the CDR3 is 15 residues. This CDR3 reads CSAAGTGKSSYEQYF. CDR3 DNA sequence: TGCAGTGCCGCCGGGACAGGTAAAAGCTCCTACGAGCAGTACTTC.

This clonotype has a count of ten or more. The V gene is TRBV4-1, the J gene TRBJ2-7; D gene uncertain. Germline V gene data show CDR1 as MGHRA and CDR2 as YSYEKL. The CDR3 loop spans 15 amino acids. With 3 bases removed from V and 3 bases from J, the gap between germline ends came to 15 bases. CDR3 amino acids: CASSQTGAANYEQYF. The CDR3 DNA reads TGCGCCAGCAGCCAGACTGGAGCAGCCAACTACGAGCAGTACTTC.

This clonotype has more than one count but fewer than ten. This chain links TRBV27 with TRBJ2-3; 11 nucleotides line up with TRBD2. Germline-derived CDR1 and CDR2 are MNHEY and SMNVEV (reference sequence). There are 17 residues in the CDR3. J was trimmed by 6 bases and V by 3 bases; bases with no gene match: 11. For the CDR3, the DNA is TGTGCCAGCAGTTTCCACGGGACTAGCGGCAGGTCGGATACGCAGTATTTT. This encodes CASSFHGTSGRSDTQYF.

This clonotype was recorded many times. This chain joins TRBV19 and TRBJ2-5; 9 nucleotides line up with TRBD1. This CDR3 region has 14 residues. V shed 3 bases, J shed 4 bases, and the junction held 3 bases outside the gene matches. Looked up from germline, CDR1 is LNHDA and CDR2 is SQIVND (reference sequence). The CDR3 sequence is CASSIQGQGETQYF. CDR3 nucleotides: TGTGCCAGTAGTATCCAGGGACAGGGAGAGACCCAGTACTTC.

This clonotype occurred many times. The V and J genes are TRBV29-1 and TRBJ2-1; D is unresolved. The CDR3 is 12 residues long. Trimming took off 4 bases at V and 4 bases at J, with 8 bases between the two ends. In germline, CDR1 is SQVTM, CDR2 ANQGSEA. The CDR3 bases are TGCAGCGTTGTTCTCCCATACAATGAGCAGTTCTTC. The encoded protein is CSVVLPYNEQFF.